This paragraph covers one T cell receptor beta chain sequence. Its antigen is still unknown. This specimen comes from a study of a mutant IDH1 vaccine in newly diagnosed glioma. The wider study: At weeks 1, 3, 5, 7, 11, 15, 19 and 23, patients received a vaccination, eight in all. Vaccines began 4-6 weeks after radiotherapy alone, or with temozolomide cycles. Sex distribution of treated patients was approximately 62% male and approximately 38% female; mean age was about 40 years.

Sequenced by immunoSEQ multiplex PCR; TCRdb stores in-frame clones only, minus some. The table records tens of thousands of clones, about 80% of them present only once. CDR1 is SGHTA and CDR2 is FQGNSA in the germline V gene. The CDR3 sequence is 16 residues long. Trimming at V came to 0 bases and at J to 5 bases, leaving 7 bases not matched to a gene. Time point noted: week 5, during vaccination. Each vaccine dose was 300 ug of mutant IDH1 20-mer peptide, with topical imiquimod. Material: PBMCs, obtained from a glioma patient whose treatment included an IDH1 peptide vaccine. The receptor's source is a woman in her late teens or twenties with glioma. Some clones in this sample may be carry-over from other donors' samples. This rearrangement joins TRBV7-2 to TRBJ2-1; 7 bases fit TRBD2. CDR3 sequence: CASSLAGAGIHNEQFF. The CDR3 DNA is TGTGCCAGCAGCTTAGCAGGAGCGGGAATCCACAATGAGCAGTTCTTC.